These T cell receptor beta chains were read from a single sample in a study of T cell responses to AZD1222 COVID-19 vaccine. Libraries were prepared by immunoSEQ multiplex PCR; TCRdb keeps only in-frame clonotypes and omits some of them. The sample records some 150,000 clones, more than 85% being singletons. Specimen: peripheral blood, collected on day 0 of AZD1222 vaccination. All receptors derive from an adult in good health. Each CDR3 is given with its conserved first and last residue. D genes are given only for firm matches. The size field is filled for only some rows; it gives once, few, many or a size class.

J gene | D gene | V gene | clone size | CDR3 protein | CDR3 DNA
TRBJ2-1 | TRBD1 | TRBV5-1 | . | CASSAGTVYNEQFF | TGCGCCAGCAGCGCCGGGACAGTCTACAATGAGCAGTTCTTC
TRBJ2-1 | . | TRBV4-2 | . | CASSRAGQKNEQFF | TGTGCCAGCAGCCGTGCGGGACAGAAGAATGAGCAGTTCTTC
TRBJ2-6 | . | TRBV28 | . | CASSLWEGYSGANVLTF | TGTGCCAGCAGTTTATGGGAGGGGTATTCTGGGGCCAACGTCCTGACTTTC
TRBJ2-5 | . | TRBV3-1/TRBV3-2 | . | CASSQDRWAGETQYF | TGTGCCAGCAGCCAAGATAGGTGGGCAGGGGAGACCCAGTACTTC
TRBJ1-3 | . | TRBV5-5 | . | CASSLAVQRSRSGNTIYF | TGTGCCAGCAGCTTGGCTGTCCAACGCAGTCGATCTGGAAACACCATATATTTT
TRBJ2-2 | TRBD1 | TRBV2 | once | CASTTGGNTGELFF | TGTGCCAGCACCACAGGGGGCAACACCGGGGAGCTGTTTTTT
TRBJ1-6 | TRBD1 | TRBV13 | . | CASSLDQGATSPLHF | TGTGCCAGCAGCTTAGATCAGGGGGCTACTTCACCCCTCCACTTT
TRBJ2-1 | . | TRBV9 | . | CASSPTGSSYNEQFF | TGTGCCAGCAGCCCCACCGGGAGCTCCTACAATGAGCAGTTCTTC
TRBJ2-1 | . | TRBV11-1 | . | CASTLRGDNEQFF | TGTGCCAGCACTTTGAGGGGGGACAATGAGCAGTTCTTC
TRBJ1-1 | . | TRBV10-1 | . | CASSESTLTLGAFF | TGCGCCAGCAGTGAGTCGACCCTAACACTGGGGGCTTTCTTT
TRBJ2-1 | TRBD2 | TRBV24-1 | . | CATSEPSGGALFF | TGTGCCACCAGTGAGCCTAGCGGGGGGGCTCTGTTCTTC
TRBJ1-1 | . | TRBV3-1/TRBV3-2 | once | CASSQVSGTEAFF | TGTGCCAGCAGCCAGGTGTCTGGCACTGAAGCTTTCTTT
TRBJ2-1 | TRBD2 | TRBV7-3 | . | CASSSLTAGAEQFF | TGTGCCAGCAGCTCGTTAACAGCGGGGGCGGAGCAGTTCTTC
TRBJ2-5 | . | TRBV7-8 | . | CASSSLSGHQETQYF | TGTGCCAGCAGCAGCTTGAGCGGGCACCAAGAGACCCAGTACTTC
TRBJ1-2 | . | TRBV30 | . | CACYGYTF | TGTGCCTGTTATGGCTACACCTTC
TRBJ1-1 | . | TRBV7-9 | . | CASSSGTLNTEAFF | TGTGCCAGCAGCTCCGGGACACTTAACACTGAAGCTTTCTTT
TRBJ2-3 | TRBD2 | TRBV15 | . | CATSRDLAGDTSDTQYF | TGTGCCACCAGCAGAGATCTAGCGGGAGACACGTCGGATACGCAGTATTTT
TRBJ2-5 | . | TRBV6-5 | . | CASSSGGETQYF | TGTGCCAGCAGTTCGGGCGGAGAGACCCAGTACTTC
TRBJ1-6 | . | TRBV6-4 | once | CASSDTGGPNSPLHF | TGTGCCAGCAGTGACACTGGAGGGCCGAATTCACCCCTCCACTTT
TRBJ1-5 | . | TRBV5-5 | . | CASSALVGGGQPQHF | TGTGCCAGCAGCGCCTTGGTTGGGGGAGGACAGCCCCAGCATTTT
TRBJ2-5 | . | TRBV5-1 | . | CASSLWAVEQGTQYF | TGCGCCAGCAGCTTGTGGGCAGTGGAGCAGGGGACCCAGTACTTC
TRBJ1-5 | . | TRBV10-3 | . | CAISPTGFGNQPQHF | TGTGCCATCAGCCCCACAGGGTTCGGCAATCAGCCCCAGCATTTT
TRBJ2-7 | . | TRBV18 | . | CASSPDYLYEQYF | TGTGCCAGCTCACCTGACTACCTCTACGAGCAGTACTTC
TRBJ2-6 | . | TRBV5-4 | . | CASSRSSSGANVLTF | TGTGCCAGCAGCCGTAGCAGCTCTGGGGCCAACGTCCTGACTTTC
TRBJ1-5 | . | TRBV6-1 | . | CASSEERGVQPQHF | TGTGCCAGCAGTGAAGAACGAGGGGTTCAGCCCCAGCATTTT
TRBJ1-2 | TRBD1 | TRBV7-9 | . | CASSIRQGRILRGYTF | TGTGCCAGCAGCATCAGACAGGGGCGGATATTACGCGGCTACACCTTC
TRBJ2-1 | TRBD2 | TRBV10-2 | . | CATDKGLAGVGEQFF | TGCGCCACCGACAAGGGACTAGCGGGAGTGGGTGAGCAGTTCTTC
TRBJ2-5 | . | TRBV2 | few | CASSLALYQETQYF | TGTGCCAGCTCCCTCGCTTTGTACCAAGAGACCCAGTACTTC
TRBJ1-4 | TRBD1 | TRBV11-2 | . | CASSSQQGYGEKLFF | TGTGCCAGCAGCTCTCAACAGGGGTACGGTGAAAAACTGTTTTTT
TRBJ2-2 | . | TRBV9 | . | CASSRRGAGELFF | TGTGCCAGCAGCCGGAGGGGGGCCGGGGAGCTGTTTTTT
TRBJ1-1 | . | TRBV5-1 | . | CASSWRGERGTEAFF | TGCGCCAGCAGCTGGAGGGGAGAACGGGGCACTGAAGCTTTCTTT
TRBJ2-7 | TRBD1 | TRBV18 | . | CASSPPGGYYEQYF | TGTGCCAGCTCACCACCAGGGGGCTACTACGAGCAGTACTTC
TRBJ2-7 | TRBD1 | TRBV6-5 | . | CASLPPTGFNEQYF | TGTGCCAGTCTCCCCCCGACAGGGTTTAACGAGCAGTACTTC
TRBJ1-5 | . | TRBV7-9 | . | CASSLEQSGNQPQHF | TGTGCCAGCAGCTTAGAACAGTCGGGCAATCAGCCCCAGCATTTT
TRBJ1-3 | . | TRBV12-3/TRBV12-4 | . | CASSLQGHTIYF | TGTGCCAGCAGTTTACAGGGCCACACCATATATTTT
TRBJ2-3 | TRBD2 | TRBV7-6 | . | CASSSGLAGNTDTQYF | TGTGCCAGCAGCTCCGGGCTAGCGGGGAACACAGATACGCAGTATTTT
TRBJ2-7 | . | TRBV25-1 | . | CASSGPQYEQYF | TGTGCCAGCAGTGGGCCCCAGTACGAGCAGTACTTC
TRBJ1-1 | . | TRBV19 | . | CASTRSFSPTEAFF | TGTGCCAGTACCCGTTCATTTTCCCCCACCGAAGCTTTCTTT
TRBJ1-2 | . | TRBV18 | once | CASSRGEGVAYGYTF | TGTGCCAGCTCTCGAGGAGAAGGGGTCGCCTATGGCTACACCTTC
TRBJ1-1 | . | TRBV11-2 | few | CASSLGSGSYTEAFF | TGTGCCAGCAGCTTAGGGTCCGGAAGCTACACTGAAGCTTTCTTT
TRBJ2-7 | TRBD2 | TRBV6-5 | once | CASSYSSGGYEQYF | TGTGCCAGCAGTTACTCTAGCGGGGGTTACGAGCAGTACTTC
TRBJ1-5 | . | TRBV23-1 | . | CASSQVAPNQPQHF | TGCGCCAGCAGTCAAGTGGCCCCTAATCAGCCCCAGCATTTT
TRBJ2-7 | TRBD1 | TRBV6-5 | . | CASSYDRGYEQYF | TGTGCCAGCAGTTACGACAGGGGGTACGAGCAGTACTTC
TRBJ2-3 | . | TRBV7-2 | once | CAILPLGFGGGRRADTQYF | TGTGCCATACTCCCCTTAGGATTCGGGGGAGGCCGGCGGGCAGATACGCAGTATTTT
TRBJ1-6 | . | TRBV5-1 | . | CASSNDGPVHSPLHF | TGCGCCAGCAGCAATGACGGGCCCGTGCATTCACCCCTCCACTTT
TRBJ2-2 | TRBD1 | TRBV10-2 | . | CASNQQGAVTGELFF | TGCGCCAGCAACCAACAGGGGGCGGTCACCGGGGAGCTGTTTTTT
TRBJ1-4 | TRBD1 | TRBV27 | . | CASSLTGQGLFDEKLFF | TGTGCCAGCAGTTTGACCGGACAGGGTCTCTTCGACGAAAAACTGTTTTTT
TRBJ1-4 | . | TRBV5-5 | . | CASSLQGYNEKLFF | TGTGCCAGCAGCTTGCAGGGCTATAATGAAAAACTGTTTTTT
TRBJ2-5 | . | TRBV7-2 | . | CASSVVRGTTLGETQYF | TGTGCCAGCAGCGTAGTTAGGGGGACCACCCTGGGAGAGACCCAGTACTTC
TRBJ1-5 | . | TRBV19 | . | CASSRGGSYNQPQHF | TGTGCCAGTAGTAGGGGTGGCAGTTATAATCAGCCCCAGCATTTT
TRBJ2-2 | TRBD1 | TRBV6-6 | . | CASTRGTGSNTGELFF | TGTGCCAGCACGCGAGGGACAGGGTCGAACACCGGGGAGCTGTTTTTT
TRBJ2-1 | . | TRBV19 | . | CASSTPWEQFF | TGTGCCAGTAGTACCCCCTGGGAGCAGTTCTTC
TRBJ2-7 | TRBD1 | TRBV6-5 | once | CASSHRGASYEQYF | TGTGCCAGCAGCCACAGGGGGGCTTCCTACGAGCAGTACTTC
TRBJ2-1 | . | TRBV19 | . | CASSPLEGGYNEQFF | TGTGCCAGTAGTCCCCTCGAGGGGGGTTACAATGAGCAGTTCTTC